Following are 19 T cell receptor beta chains from one sample sequenced in a study of T cell responses to AZD1222 COVID-19 vaccine. The data were produced by immunoSEQ multiplex PCR, yet TCRdb's version contains in-frame clones alone and is incomplete. The profile covers about 53,000 clones, with roughly 87% appearing a single time and about 2.5% taken by the ten largest. Sample: peripheral blood, taken 28 days after the second AZD1222 dose. The receptors derive from an adult who received the AZD1222 COVID-19 vaccine.

The V gene is TRBV23-1, the J gene TRBJ2-7; D unresolved. TRBV23-1 is an ORF, and what it does is uncertain. This CDR3 has 15 residues. V gave up 0 bases and J gave up 4 bases, with 13 bases separating them. CDR3 nucleotide sequence: TGCGCCAGCAGTCAATCAGACGGTGGTTCGTACGAGCAGTACTTC. Amino acids: CASSQSDGGSYEQYF.

The chain links TRBV9 to TRBJ2-7, with TRBD1 identical over 8 bases. The V segment lost 4 bases and the J segment 0 bases; nucleotides outside the gene matches: 3. Germline values: CDR1 SGDLS, CDR2 YYNGEE. This CDR3 has 14 amino acids. The CDR3 spells CASSTTGGSYEQYF. As DNA, the CDR3 is TGTGCCAGCAGCACCACAGGGGGCTCCTACGAGCAGTACTTC.

The CDR3 DNA is TGCGCCAGCAGCTTGCAGGGGAACACCGGGGAGCTGTTTTTT. It translates to CASSLQGNTGELFF. The chain employs TRBV5-1 and TRBJ2-2; tentative D call: TRBD1 (5 bases). The CDR3 spans 14 residues. Trimming took off 1 base at V and 1 base at J, with 5 bases between the two ends. CDR1 and CDR2 (germline): SGHRS, YFSETQ. Together with reference TRBV5-1 and TRBJ2-2, the CDR3 gives the full variable domain: KAGVTQTPRYLIKTRGQQVTLSCSPISGHRSVSWYQQTPGQGLQFLFEYFSETQRNKGNFPGRFSGRQFSNSRSEMNVSTLELGDSALYLCASSLQGNTGELFFGEGSRLTVL.

The genes are TRBV7-8 and TRBJ1-2; a weak D match, TRBD1 (5 bases). The CDR3 totals 14 residues. Germline loops: CDR1 SGHVS, CDR2 FQNEAQ. V shed 5 bases and J shed 1 base, with 11 bases lying between them. The CDR3 loop reads CASSPRQINYGYTF. CDR3 in DNA: TGTGCCAGCAGCCCTCGACAGATTAACTATGGCTACACCTTC.

The rearrangement joins TRBV7-2 to TRBJ1-2; 9 nucleotides line up with TRBD1. The germline gives CDR1 SGHTA, CDR2 FQGNSA. This CDR3 is built from 13 residues. With 5 bases clipped from V and 8 bases from J, the junction kept 6 bases outside the gene matches. The CDR3 region has the DNA TGTGCCAGCAGCCCCCTGGACAGGGGCGGCTACACCTTC. Its translation: CASSPLDRGGYTF.

The chain recombines TRBV5-1 with TRBJ1-2; 9 bases align to TRBD1. Per the germline V gene, CDR1 is SGHRS and CDR2 is YFSETQ. J gave up 2 bases and V 0 bases, and 2 bases lay outside the gene matches. This CDR3 comprises 15 residues. CDR3 nucleotides: TGCGCCAGCAGCTTGGCCGGGACAGGGAACTATGGCTACACCTTC. It is translated as CASSLAGTGNYGYTF.

The chain joins TRBV6-5 to TRBJ1-1; the D is unclear. The CDR3 spans 14 residues. Germline assignment: CDR1 MNHEY and CDR2 SVGAGI. The germline V and J ends were trimmed by 0 bases and 4 bases, with 9 bases remaining between them. In nucleotides, the CDR3 is TGTGCCAGCAGTTACTCGGGCAGCCTCACTGAAGCTTTCTTT. Its protein product is CASSYSGSLTEAFF.

This chain links TRBV4-2 with TRBJ2-3; 7 bases fit TRBD2. This CDR3 comprises 18 residues. CDR1 LGHNA and CDR2 YNFKEQ come from the germline V gene. J was trimmed by 0 bases and V by 4 bases; bases with no gene match: 13. The CDR3, as DNA: TGTGCCAGCAGCCGCGGACTAGTGCAAGAAACTAGCACAGATACGCAGTATTTT. Amino acids: CASSRGLVQETSTDTQYF.

This sequence joins TRBV2 and TRBJ1-1; no clear D. The length of the CDR3 is 14 residues. V lost 4 bases and J lost 1, with 10 bases in between. Germline V CDR1 and CDR2: SNHLY, FYNNEI. The CDR3 region has the DNA TGTGCCAGCAGTGGGCGGGTAGGGAACACTGAAGCTTTCTTT. Amino acid sequence: CASSGRVGNTEAFF.

The rearrangement joins TRBV6-5 to TRBJ2-1, with 9 bases matching TRBD1. This CDR3 region has 15 residues. Germline V gene lookup returns CDR1 MNHEY and CDR2 SVGAGI. J gave up 8 bases and V 1 base, and 6 bases lay outside the gene matches. DNA of the CDR3: TGTGCCAGCAGTTACTTGGGACAGGGTGGCGATGAGCAGTTCTTC. It codes for CASSYLGQGGDEQFF.

This clone was counted only a few times. The chain combines TRBV27 with TRBJ2-7; perhaps TRBD1 as D (5 bases). The CDR3 runs 15 residues. Germline V gene sequence: CDR1 MNHEY, CDR2 SMNVEV (reference sequence). V was clipped by 2 bases and J by 3 bases, with 14 bases between them. The CDR3 region has the DNA TGTGCCAGCAGTTTAACCTGGACACCTTTCTACGAGCAGTACTTC. Amino acid sequence: CASSLTWTPFYEQYF.

The genes are TRBV29-1 and TRBJ1-3; D gene unclear. Germline CDR1 is SQVTM and CDR2 is ANQGSEA. The CDR3 covers 12 residues. Trimming took off 3 bases at V and 8 bases at J, with 11 bases between the two ends. The CDR3 sequence: CSVDAGSDTIYF. The DNA for the CDR3 is TGCAGCGTTGATGCGGGTAGTGACACCATATATTTT.

The rearrangement joins TRBV24-1 to TRBJ2-3; 12 bases line up with TRBD1. The CDR3 consists of 18 residues. The V and J ends lost 3 bases and 3 bases, in that order; junction bases with no gene match: 9. Germline assignment: CDR1 KGHDR and CDR2 SFDVKD. In DNA form, the CDR3 reads TGTGCCACCAGTGATCCGGGACAGGGGGCGCTTGAGACAGATACGCAGTATTTT. Protein product: CATSDPGQGALETDTQYF.

The V and J genes are TRBV9 and TRBJ2-1, with D possibly being TRBD1 (7 bases). CDR3 size: 18 residues. CDR1 and CDR2 from the germline V gene are SGDLS and YYNGEE. With 2 bases removed from V and 6 bases from J, the gap between germline ends came to 24 bases. The CDR3 coding sequence is TGTGCCAGCAGCGTGTTTGACAGGGCCAGCGGGCCCGTCAATGAGCAGTTCTTC. Protein product: CASSVFDRASGPVNEQFF. Filled out from reference TRBV9 and TRBJ2-1, the complete variable domain reads DSGVTQTPKHLITATGQRVTLRCSPRSGDLSVYWYQQSLDQGLQFLIQYYNGEERAKGNILERFSAQQFPDLHSELNLSSLELGDSALYFCASSVFDRASGPVNEQFFGPGTRLTVL.

Points on this clone: Because the CDR3's place on the DNA is in doubt, the DNA is left out and the CDR3 is given as listed by TCRdb. The chain is built from TRBV5-6 and TRBJ2-1; the DNA was not used to check the table's D call, TRBD1. Germline values: CDR1 SGHDT, CDR2 YYEEEE. With termini counted, the CDR3 has 15 amino acids. The CDR3 is CASSFGPGHPNEQFF.

The chain links TRBV6-5 to TRBJ2-7; 8 nucleotides agree with TRBD1. With 7 bases clipped from V and 3 bases from J, the junction kept 2 bases outside the gene matches. Per germline, CDR1 MNHEY and CDR2 SVGAGI. The CDR3 has 12 residues. The CDR3 sequence: CASTRGLYEQYF. CDR3 nucleotides: TGTGCCAGCACCAGGGGGCTCTACGAGCAGTACTTC.

This chain links TRBV7-8 with TRBJ2-7; D unclear. The V gene's germline CDR1 is SGHVS and CDR2 FQNEAQ. V gave up 4 bases and J gave up 1 base, with 11 bases separating them. The length of the CDR3 is 14 residues. In DNA form, the CDR3 reads TGTGCCAGCAGCTCCCACGCGCGATCCTACGAGCAGTACTTC. This translates into CASSSHARSYEQYF. The full variable domain, completed using reference TRBV7-8 and TRBJ2-7, is GAGVSQSPRYKVAKRGQDVALRCDPISGHVSLFWYQQALGQGPEFLTYFQNEAQLDKSGLPSDRFFAERPEGSVSTLKIQRTQQEDSAVYLCASSSHARSYEQYFGPGTRLTVT.

This clone was observed once. The CDR3 DNA is TGTGCCAGCTCACCACTAAGTAGGGGGCCCAGGCAGGACACTGAAGCTTTCTTT. It specifies CASSPLSRGPRQDTEAFF. The V gene is TRBV18, the J gene TRBJ1-1; 7 nucleotides align to TRBD1. The CDR3 is 18 amino acids. Per germline, CDR1 KGHSH and CDR2 LQKENI. V gave up 1 base and J gave up 3 bases; unmatched junction bases: 14. The full variable domain, with the rest looked up from reference TRBV18 and TRBJ1-1, is NAGVMQNPRHLVRRRGQEARLRCSPMKGHSHVYWYRQLPEEGLKFMVYLQKENIIDESGMPKERFSAEFPKEGPSILRIQQVVRGDSAAYFCASSPLSRGPRQDTEAFFGQGTRLTVV.

J is TRBJ2-2 and V is TRBV10-3; a weak D match, TRBD2 (5 bases). This CDR3 has 15 residues. Trimming cost V 8 bases and J 0 bases, with 13 bases left between them. The V gene's germline CDR1 is ENHRY and CDR2 SYGVKD. The CDR3 reads CAIGRLASNTGELFF. The CDR3 coding sequence is TGTGCCATCGGAAGGCTAGCCTCGAACACCGGGGAGCTGTTTTTT.